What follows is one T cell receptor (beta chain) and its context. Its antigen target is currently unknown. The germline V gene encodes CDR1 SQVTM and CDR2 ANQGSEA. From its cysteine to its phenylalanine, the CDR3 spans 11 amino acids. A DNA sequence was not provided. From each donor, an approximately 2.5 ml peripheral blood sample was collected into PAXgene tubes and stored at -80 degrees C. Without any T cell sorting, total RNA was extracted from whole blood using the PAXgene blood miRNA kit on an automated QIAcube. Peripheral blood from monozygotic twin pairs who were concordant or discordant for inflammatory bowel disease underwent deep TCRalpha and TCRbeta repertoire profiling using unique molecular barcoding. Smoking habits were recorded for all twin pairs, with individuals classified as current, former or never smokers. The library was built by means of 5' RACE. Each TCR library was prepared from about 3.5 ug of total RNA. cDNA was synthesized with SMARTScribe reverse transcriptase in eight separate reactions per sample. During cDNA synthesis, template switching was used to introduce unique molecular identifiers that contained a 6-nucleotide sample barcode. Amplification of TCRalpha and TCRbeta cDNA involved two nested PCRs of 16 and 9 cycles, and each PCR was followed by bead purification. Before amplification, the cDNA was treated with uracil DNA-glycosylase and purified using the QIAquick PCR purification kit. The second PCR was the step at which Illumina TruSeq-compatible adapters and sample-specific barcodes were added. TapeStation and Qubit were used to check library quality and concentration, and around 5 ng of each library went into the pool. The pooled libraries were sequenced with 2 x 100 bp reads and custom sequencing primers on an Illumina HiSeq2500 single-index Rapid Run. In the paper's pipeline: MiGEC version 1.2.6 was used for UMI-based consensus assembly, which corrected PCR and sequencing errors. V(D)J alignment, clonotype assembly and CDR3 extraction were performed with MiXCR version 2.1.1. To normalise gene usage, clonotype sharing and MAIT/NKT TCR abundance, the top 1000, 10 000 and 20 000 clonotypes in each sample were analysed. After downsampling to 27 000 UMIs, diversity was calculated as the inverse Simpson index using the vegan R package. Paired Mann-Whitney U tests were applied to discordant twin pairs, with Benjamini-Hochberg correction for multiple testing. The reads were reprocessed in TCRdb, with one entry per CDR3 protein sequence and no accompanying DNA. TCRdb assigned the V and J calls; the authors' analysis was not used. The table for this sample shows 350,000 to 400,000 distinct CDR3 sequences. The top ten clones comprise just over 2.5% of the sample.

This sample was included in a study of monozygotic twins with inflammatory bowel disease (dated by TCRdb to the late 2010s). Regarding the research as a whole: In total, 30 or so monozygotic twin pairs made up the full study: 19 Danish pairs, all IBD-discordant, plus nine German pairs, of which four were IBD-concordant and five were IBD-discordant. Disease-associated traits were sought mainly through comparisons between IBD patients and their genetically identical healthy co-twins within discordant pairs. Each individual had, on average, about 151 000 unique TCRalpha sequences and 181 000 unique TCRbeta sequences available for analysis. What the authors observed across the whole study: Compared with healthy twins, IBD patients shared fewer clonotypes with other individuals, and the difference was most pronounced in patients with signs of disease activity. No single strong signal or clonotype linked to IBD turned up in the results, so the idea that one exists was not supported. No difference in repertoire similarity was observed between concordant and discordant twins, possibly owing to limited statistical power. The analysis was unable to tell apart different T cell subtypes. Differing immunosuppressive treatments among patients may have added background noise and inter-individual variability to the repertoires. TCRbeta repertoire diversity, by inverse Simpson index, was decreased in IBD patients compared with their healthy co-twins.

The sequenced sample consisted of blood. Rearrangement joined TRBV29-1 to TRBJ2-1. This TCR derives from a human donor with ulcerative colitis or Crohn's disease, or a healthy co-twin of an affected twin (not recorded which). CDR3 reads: CSVASRHEQFF.